The rows below give T cell receptor beta chains drawn from one sample of a study of blood T cell repertoires in COVID-19. The assay was immunoSEQ multiplex PCR, and TCRdb's table has in-frame clones only and misses some. The table has about 240,000 clones, about 89% seen once. The sample consisted of PBMCs or T cells enriched from blood (not recorded which). The receptor set was obtained from a woman between 25 and 40 years old who had recovered from COVID-19. Each CDR3 is given with its conserved first and last residue. A D gene is named only where the DNA matches it firmly. A clone size is listed for some rows: how often the clone was seen (once, few, many), or a class if it is expanded.

- | - | TRBJ2-5 | TRBV4-1 | CASSPSGRIQETQYF | TGCGCCAGCAGCCCCTCGGGGAGGATCCAAGAGACCCAGTACTTC
TRBD2 | - | TRBJ2-3 | TRBV6-2/TRBV6-3 | CASSTRTSGGTDTQYF | TGTGCCAGCAGTACACGGACTAGCGGGGGCACAGATACGCAGTATTTT
TRBD2 | - | TRBJ2-3 | TRBV4-1 | CASGLAGTDTQYF | TGCGCCAGCGGACTAGCGGGCACAGATACGCAGTATTTT
TRBD1 | - | TRBJ2-1 | TRBV28 | CASIRQGHNEQFF | TGTGCCAGCATAAGACAGGGACACAATGAGCAGTTCTTC
- | - | TRBJ1-2 | TRBV19 | CASSVTGGLNYGYTF | TGTGCCAGTAGTGTGACAGGAGGCCTTAACTATGGCTACACCTTC
- | - | TRBJ1-2 | TRBV7-9 | CASSPTGPDYGYTF | TGTGCCAGCAGCCCCACAGGGCCGGACTATGGCTACACCTTC
- | - | TRBJ1-2 | TRBV5-4 | CASSLAGFYGYTF | TGTGCCAGCAGCTTGGCGGGTTTCTATGGCTACACCTTC
- | once | TRBJ1-5 | TRBV28 | CASGGPQHF | TGTGCCAGCGGTGGCCCCCAGCATTTT
- | - | TRBJ1-1 | TRBV5-1 | CASSLEDMNTEAFF | TGCGCCAGCAGCTTGGAGGACATGAACACTGAAGCTTTCTTT
- | - | TRBJ2-3 | TRBV11-2 | CASSRGGLADTQYF | TGTGCCAGCAGCAGAGGCGGTTTGGCAGATACGCAGTATTTT
- | - | TRBJ1-6 | TRBV11-1 | CASSYTGTNNSPLHF | TGTGCCAGCAGCTACACCGGGACAAATAATTCACCCCTCCACTTT
- | - | TRBJ2-2 | TRBV6-2/TRBV6-3 | CASSTGRNTGELFF | TGTGCCAGCAGCACCGGTCGGAACACCGGGGAGCTGTTTTTT
TRBD1 | - | TRBJ1-2 | TRBV28 | CASSRQGFYGYTF | TGTGCCAGCAGCCGACAGGGATTCTATGGCTACACCTTC
TRBD1 | - | TRBJ2-7 | TRBV6-5 | CASSPRTGDEQYF | TGTGCCAGCAGCCCAAGGACAGGGGACGAGCAGTACTTC
TRBD2 | - | TRBJ2-2 | TRBV14 | CASSQLAGYTGELFF | TGTGCCAGCAGCCAGCTAGCGGGCTACACCGGGGAGCTGTTTTTT
- | - | TRBJ2-3 | TRBV3-1/TRBV3-2 | CASSQVGGTSTDTQYF | TGTGCCAGCAGCCAAGTCGGCGGGACGAGCACAGATACGCAGTATTTT
TRBD2 | - | TRBJ2-1 | TRBV29-1 | CSGGLAGVGNEQFF | TGCAGCGGGGGACTAGCGGGAGTGGGCAATGAGCAGTTCTTC
- | - | TRBJ2-3 | TRBV7-2 | CASSLGLPTDTQYF | TGTGCCAGCAGCTTGGGACTCCCCACAGATACGCAGTATTTT
- | - | TRBJ1-5 | TRBV21-1 | CASSKAQGVQPQHF | TGTGCCAGCAGCAAAGCACAGGGGGTCCAGCCCCAGCATTTT
- | once | TRBJ2-1 | TRBV9 | CASSPAGETYNEQFF | TGTGCCAGCAGCCCAGCCGGGGAAACCTACAATGAGCAGTTCTTC
- | - | TRBJ1-5 | TRBV10-3 | CAISESTRGSNQPQHF | TGTGCCATCAGTGAGTCGACTAGGGGTAGCAATCAGCCCCAGCATTTT
TRBD1 | few | TRBJ1-5 | TRBV5-5 | CASSSQGGEGQPQHF | TGTGCCAGCAGCTCCCAGGGGGGTGAGGGTCAGCCCCAGCATTTT
- | once | TRBJ1-2 | TRBV28 | CASSREAGNEHGYTF | TGTGCCAGCAGCCGCGAGGCGGGAAATGAGCATGGCTACACCTTC
TRBD1 | - | TRBJ1-5 | TRBV27 | CASSLSGQGTGNQPQHF | TGTGCCAGCAGTTTATCAGGACAGGGGACGGGCAATCAGCCCCAGCATTTT
TRBD1 | - | TRBJ2-2 | TRBV13 | CASSPRGDRGKTGELFF | TGTGCCAGCAGCCCCAGGGGAGACAGGGGGAAGACCGGGGAGCTGTTTTTT
TRBD1 | - | TRBJ1-1 | TRBV3-1/TRBV3-2 | CASSQVVSGDRGMNTEAFF | TGTGCCAGCAGCCAAGTTGTATCAGGGGACAGGGGAATGAACACTGAAGCTTTCTTT
TRBD1 | - | TRBJ2-7 | TRBV27 | CASGVDRDVWAEQYF | TGTGCCAGCGGAGTCGACAGGGATGTTTGGGCCGAGCAGTACTTC
TRBD1 | - | TRBJ1-2 | TRBV28 | CASSLGRQGAWGYTF | TGTGCCAGCAGTTTGGGCAGACAGGGGGCTTGGGGCTACACCTTC
- | - | TRBJ1-2 | TRBV7-9 | CASRAGTLTNYGYTF | TGTGCCAGCCGCGCCGGGACACTTACTAACTATGGCTACACCTTC
TRBD1 | - | TRBJ2-3 | TRBV9 | CASSVRQGPADTQYF | TGTGCCAGCAGCGTCAGACAGGGGCCCGCAGATACGCAGTATTTT
- | - | TRBJ2-2 | TRBV4-3 | CASSQDRRDTGELFF | TGCGCCAGCAGCCAAGATAGGCGGGACACCGGGGAGCTGTTTTTT
TRBD2 | - | TRBJ2-1 | TRBV28 | CASRPVGTSGRAREQFF | TGTGCCAGCAGACCAGTCGGGACTAGCGGGAGGGCTCGGGAGCAGTTCTTC
- | - | TRBJ1-2 | TRBV4-3 | CASSQALSANYGYTF | TGCGCCAGCAGCCAAGCATTGTCAGCTAACTATGGCTACACCTTC
- | - | TRBJ1-2 | TRBV29-1 | CSVERSQGSNYGYTF | TGCAGCGTTGAAAGGTCGCAGGGCAGTAACTATGGCTACACCTTC
- | - | TRBJ1-1 | TRBV5-1 | CASSLGGRNTEAFF | TGCGCCAGCAGCTTGGGGGGGCGGAACACTGAAGCTTTCTTT
TRBD1 | - | TRBJ1-6 | TRBV30 | CAWSVAGTVSSPLHF | TGTGCCTGGAGTGTCGCCGGGACAGTAAGCTCACCCCTCCACTTT
- | once | TRBJ2-1 | TRBV7-2 | CASSLDLAPGLRNEQFF | TGTGCCAGCAGCTTAGATCTAGCGCCGGGACTTAGGAATGAGCAGTTCTTC
- | - | TRBJ1-1 | TRBV19 | CASSILSPDMNTEAFF | TGTGCCAGTAGTATCCTTTCGCCAGACATGAACACTGAAGCTTTCTTT
TRBD2 | - | TRBJ2-3 | TRBV7-2 | CASALVAGDSDTQYF | TGTGCCAGCGCTTTGGTTGCGGGAGATTCAGATACGCAGTATTTT
- | - | TRBJ1-3 | TRBV25-1 | CASSPQGIGGNTIYF | TGTGCCAGCAGTCCGCAGGGAATAGGAGGAAACACCATATATTTT
- | - | TRBJ1-1 | TRBV10-2 | CASLPKMNTEAFF | TGCGCCAGCCTACCGAAAATGAACACTGAAGCTTTCTTT